This T cell receptor (beta chain) emerged from a study of beta chain features in type 1 diabetes. Study-wide results and caveats: Among patients, naive, central memory and Treg TCRB repertoires appeared more similar than among healthy donors. Researchers report that Type 1 diabetes patients had moderately but significantly shorter TCRB CDR3s across all four CD4+ subsets.

The whole isolated RNA underwent reverse transcription, so sequencing captured expressed TCRB transcripts. Clones were read by immunoSEQ multiplex PCR, and TCRdb kept only the in-frame ones, dropping some. This sample has nearly 700,000 clones, with around 15% found just once. There are a few counts of this clone. Its antigen is undetermined. Purity of each sorted population was above 98%. This clonotype was obtained from a man aged 18 to 29 with type 1 diabetes. The source material was naive CD4+ T cells from blood.

CDR3 nucleotide sequence: TGTGCCAGCAGCACCGGGACAGGTTTAAACACTGAAGCTTTCTTT. Translation: CASSTGTGLNTEAFF. The chain employs TRBV7-9 and TRBJ1-1; 8 bases align to TRBD1. This CDR3 region has 15 residues. Trimming at V came to 5 bases and at J to 2 bases, leaving 7 bases not matched to a gene. Germline values: CDR1 SEHNR, CDR2 FQNEAQ (reference sequence). Full variable domain (outside the CDR3, taken from reference TRBV7-9 and TRBJ1-1): DTGVSQNPRHKITKRGQNVTFRCDPISEHNRLYWYRQTLGQGPEFLTYFQNEAQLEKSRLLSDRFSAERPKGSFSTLEIQRTEQGDSAMYLCASSTGTGLNTEAFFGQGTRLTVV.